This entry features one T cell receptor beta chain sequence. Its specificity is not known. A roughly 130-subject validation cohort, separate from the approximately 610-subject first cohort, supplied the donors. The sample belongs to a study of cytomegalovirus exposure and HLA in healthy donors. Study background: It was reported in a later analysis that the 120 validation repertoires used the same platform as the 550 to 850 first-cohort repertoires. Study results and limitations: According to a subsequent analysis, TCR clusters identified in the first cohort showed a tendency to co-occur across the 120 or so validation repertoires. There were around 160 TCR beta chains listed as cytomegalovirus-associated.

This CDR3 has 13 amino acids. Germline CDR1 and CDR2: KGHSH and LQKENI. The V and J ends lost 6 bases and 7 bases, in that order; junction bases with no gene match: 6. TCRdb keeps only in-frame clones here, not all; method: immunoSEQ multiplex PCR. The data contain 200,000 to 300,000 clones, about 90% of them singletons. Sample: PBMCs. This TCR came from a woman aged 30 to 39 in good health and CMV-seropositive. V usage is TRBV18 and J usage is TRBJ1-5; TRBD1 matches at 7 bases. The CDR3 protein is CASSRQGGQPQHF. The CDR3 nucleotides read TGTGCCAGCTCGAGACAGGGTGGGCAGCCCCAGCATTTT. Based on the CDR3 plus reference TRBV18 and TRBJ1-5, the full variable domain is NAGVMQNPRHLVRRRGQEARLRCSPMKGHSHVYWYRQLPEEGLKFMVYLQKENIIDESGMPKERFSAEFPKEGPSILRIQQVVRGDSAAYFCASSRQGGQPQHFGDGTRLSIL.